Shown below are 17 T cell receptor beta chains from a single sample sequenced in a study of STAT5B mutations in CD4+ large granular lymphocyte leukemia. The method was immunoSEQ multiplex PCR; TCRdb's version includes in-frame clones alone and lacks a portion of them. Among 5,000 or so clones listed, almost 90% were seen once. The sequenced sample consisted of PBMCs. The source of these receptors is a man in his forties with CD4+ T-cell large granular lymphocyte leukemia.

This sequence joins TRBV10-1 and TRBJ2-7; tentatively, D is TRBD1 (6 bases). CDR3 length: 13 residues. Trimming shortened V by 9 bases and J by 2 bases, and 14 bases separated the two germline ends. Germline V CDR1 and CDR2: WNHNN, SYGVQD (reference sequence). CDR3 nucleotide sequence: TGCGCCAGTACAGGGACCGTACCCTACGAGCAGTACTTC. It encodes CASTGTVPYEQYF.

The chain has TRBV11-2 and TRBJ2-3; no definite D call. Germline V gives CDR1 SGHAT, CDR2 FQNNGV. The CDR3 is 15 residues long. V gave up 1 base and J gave up 0 bases, with 8 bases separating them. CDR3 nucleotide sequence: TGTGCCAGCAGCTTAGTACGGGTTAGCACAGATACGCAGTATTTT. Translating it yields CASSLVRVSTDTQYF.

The chain recombines TRBV21-1 with TRBJ2-5. TRBV21-1 is noted as a pseudogene. The length of the CDR3 is 13 residues. CDR3 sequence (DNA): TGTGCCAGCAGAACGTTGTACCAAGAGACCCAGTACTTC. Translating it yields CASRTLYQETQYF.

The chain combines TRBV10-3 with TRBJ2-3; D may be TRBD1 (6 bases). The CDR3 spans 12 residues. Trimming cost V 4 bases and J 6 bases, with 8 bases left between them. CDR1 is ENHRY, CDR2 SYGVKD, per germline. The CDR3 here is CAISGDTDTQYF. The CDR3 region has the DNA TGTGCCATCAGTGGGGACACCGATACGCAGTATTTT.

This clone has only a few counts. This chain uses TRBV5-1 with TRBJ2-2, with D maybe TRBD1 (5 bases). CDR1 is SGHRS and CDR2 is YFSETQ in the germline V gene. The germline V and J ends were trimmed by 0 bases and 4 bases, with 10 bases remaining between them. This CDR3 is 15 amino acids long. CDR3 sequence reads: CASSLGQILTGELFF. CDR3 nucleotides: TGCGCCAGCAGCTTGGGACAGATCCTCACCGGGGAGCTGTTTTTT.

About this clone itself: One end of the junction fails to match germline, which may point to a read error. The chain is built from TRBV11-2 and TRBJ2-7; D is undetermined. This CDR3 spans 12 amino acids. The germline V gene has CDR1 SGHAT and CDR2 FQNNGV. The CDR3 DNA reads as TGTGTCAGCAGCTTAGATCGTTATGAGCAGTACTTC. Its translation: CVSSLDRYEQYF. Complete variable domain (other parts from reference TRBV11-2 and TRBJ2-7): EAGVAQSPRYKIIEKRQSVAFWCNPISGHATLYWYQQILGQGPKLLIQFQNNGVVDDSQLPKDRFSAERLKGVDSTLKIQPAKLEDSAVYLCVSSLDRYEQYFGPGTRLTVT.

V gene TRBV5-8 combines with J gene TRBJ1-6; weak D call: TRBD1 (5 bases). This CDR3 region has 17 residues. Germline V gives CDR1 SGHTS, CDR2 YDEGEE. Deletions cut 0 bases from V and 7 bases from J, with 17 bases between. CDR3 loop: CASSLAGGSGLNSPLHF. Here the CDR3 DNA reads TGTGCCAGCAGCTTGGCGGGGGGGAGTGGCTTGAATTCACCCCTCCACTTT.

The J gene is TRBJ2-3, the V gene TRBV14, with 8 bases lining up with TRBD1. V trimming: 1 base; J trimming: 11 bases; junction bases outside the gene matches: 11. Germline lookup yields CDR1 SGHDN and CDR2 FVKESK. This CDR3 region has 15 residues. As DNA, the CDR3 is TGTGCCAGCAGCCAAGGACAGGGGTCGAGTTATGGGCAGTATTTT. Translating gives CASSQGQGSSYGQYF. Looking up the rest from reference TRBV14 and TRBJ2-3 gives the full variable domain: EAGVTQFPSHSVIEKGQTVTLRCDPISGHDNLYWYRRVMGKEIKFLLHFVKESKQDESGMPNNRFLAERTGGTYSTLKVQPAELEDSGVYFCASSQGQGSSYGQYFGPGTRLTVL.

This chain links TRBV19 with TRBJ1-2, with D perhaps TRBD1 (6 bases). Germline V CDR1 and CDR2: LNHDA, SQIVND (reference sequence). V was clipped by 3 bases and J by 11 bases, with 19 bases between them. This CDR3 is built from 14 residues. The CDR3 sequence is CASSMGHAQGGYTF. As DNA, the CDR3 is TGTGCCAGTAGTATGGGACACGCCCAAGGGGGATACACCTTC.

This chain links TRBV7-2 with TRBJ2-5; the match to TRBD2 covers 14 bases. The J segment lost 10 bases and the V segment lost 5 bases, leaving 9 bases of the junction unmatched. The CDR3 is 15 residues long. The germline V gene has CDR1 SGHTA and CDR2 FQGNSA. The CDR3 protein is CASSPTSGGVGDQYF. The CDR3 bases are TGTGCCAGCAGCCCGACTAGCGGGGGGGTTGGGGACCAGTACTTC.

V usage is TRBV5-1 and J usage is TRBJ2-7, with D unclear. The V gene lost 10 bases and the J gene lost 4 bases, with 15 bases spanning the gap. Germline V gene data show CDR1 as SGHRS and CDR2 as YFSETQ. The CDR3 sequence is 12 residues long. CDR3 coding DNA: TGCGCCTCCCACGGGTCGAGATACGAGCAGTACTTC. Translating it yields CASHGSRYEQYF. Looking up the rest from reference TRBV5-1 and TRBJ2-7 gives the full variable domain: KAGVTQTPRYLIKTRGQQVTLSCSPISGHRSVSWYQQTPGQGLQFLFEYFSETQRNKGNFPGRFSGRQFSNSRSEMNVSTLELGDSALYLCASHGSRYEQYFGPGTRLTVT.

The chain recombines TRBV5-1 with TRBJ1-4; a weak D match, TRBD1 (6 bases). V dropped 1 base and J dropped 8 bases, with 15 bases sitting between them. This CDR3 is 15 amino acids long. The V gene's germline CDR1 is SGHRS and CDR2 YFSETQ. CDR3 in DNA: TGCGCCAGCAGCTTGTTGGGGGACAAATCCGAAAAACTGTTTTTT. It translates to CASSLLGDKSEKLFF.

The V gene is TRBV30, the J gene TRBJ1-6; weak D call: TRBD1 (5 bases). This CDR3 is built from 18 residues. Trimming pared 0 bases from V and 9 bases from J, leaving 24 bases between. Germline V gives CDR1 GTSNPN, CDR2 SVGIG (reference sequence). The DNA of the CDR3 is TGTGCCTGGAGTGTGACGGCCTGGGGGTTCGGGTTGGCTTCACCCCTCCACTTT. As protein: CAWSVTAWGFGLASPLHF.

With respect to this clone: Other DNA sequences in the same sample also yield this CDR3. The V and J genes are TRBV9 and TRBJ1-6; D call uncertain. The CDR3 has 14 residues. The germline gives CDR1 SGDLS, CDR2 YYNGEE. V was clipped by 1 base and J by 7 bases, with 9 bases between them. The CDR3 is CASSVQQQNSPLHF. The CDR3 DNA reads TGTGCCAGCAGCGTACAACAGCAAAATTCACCCCTCCACTTT.

This sequence joins TRBV4-1 and TRBJ2-3; 8 bases fit TRBD2. The CDR3 covers 17 residues. The V gene's germline CDR1 is MGHRA and CDR2 YSYEKL. Losses at the gene ends were 1 base for V and 3 bases for J; bases not matched to a gene: 9. The DNA for the CDR3 is TGCGCCAGCAGCCAAGCAAAGTTGAGCGGGGGAACAGATACGCAGTATTTT. Protein: CASSQAKLSGGTDTQYF.

This rearrangement joins TRBV7-7 to TRBJ2-6, with D uncertain. The CDR3 length is 16 residues. CDR1 is SSHAT, CDR2 FNYEAQ, per germline (reference sequence). V dropped 5 bases and J dropped 0 bases, with 11 bases sitting between them. CDR3 sequence reads: CASSASPISGANVLTF. As DNA, the CDR3 is TGTGCCAGCAGCGCCAGTCCCATCTCTGGGGCCAACGTCCTGACTTTC.

J is TRBJ2-4 and V is TRBV2, with TRBD2 matching over 7 bases. CDR3 size: 13 residues. Germline CDR1 SNHLY, CDR2 FYNNEI. The J segment lost 4 bases and the V segment lost 6 bases, leaving 3 bases of the junction unmatched. For the CDR3, the DNA is TGTGCCAGCAGCGGGGAGGGGAAAAACATTCAGTACTTC. It translates to CASSGEGKNIQYF.